This T cell receptor beta chain emerged from a study of blood T cell repertoires in COVID-19. Across the study: There were acute and convalescent COVID-19 samples, and they came from the United States, Italy and Spain. PBMCs, B-cell-depleted T cells, or T cells were the source of the cDNA or gDNA that made up the material.

This CDR3 spans 15 amino acids. Trimming took 0 bases from V and 0 from J, leaving 8 bases between them. Per germline, CDR1 SGHRS and CDR2 YFSETQ. Source study methods: Amplification from reference gene primers served as the basis for estimated nucleated cell counts. Sequencing was performed with immunoSEQ multiplex PCR; in TCRdb, only in-frame clones are kept and a portion is missing. The V and J calls and the clone size are those of that table, but D and trimming were determined from the DNA. The table records about 87,000 clones, 70% to 85% of them present only once. Seattle participants joined during active infection and were tracked over time.

Sequencing was carried out using peripheral blood. The origin of this receptor is a woman of 80 years or more with COVID-19, enrolled during active disease. The chain carries TRBV5-1 and TRBJ2-3; D gene ambiguous. The CDR3 nucleotides are TGCGCCAGCAGCTTGGTTGCGCCTAGCACAGATACGCAGTATTTT. As protein: CASSLVAPSTDTQYF.